Listed below are T cell receptor beta chains from one sample, sequenced in a study of T cells after yellow fever vaccination. Each CDR3 protein gets one entry after TCRdb re-called the 5' RACE reads with MiXCR. The top ten hold under 15% of the sample, which has 600,000 to 750,000 distinct CDR3 sequences, more than 9% seen once. Source: PBMCs, taken on the day of the yellow fever booster vaccination. These receptors came from a man aged 30 to 39 who received the YFV17D yellow fever vaccine. Each CDR3 is given with its conserved first and last residue. The order of the fields is J gene, D gene, clone size, V gene, CDR3 DNA, CDR3 protein. D genes are given only for firm matches. Only part of the rows carry a size: once, few, many, or a class if the clone is expanded.

TRBJ2-5,TRBD2,NA,TRBV7-7,TGTGCCAGCAGCTCGGGACTAGCGGGAGTCATTGTCCAAGAGACCCAGTACTTC,CASSSGLAGVIVQETQYF
TRBJ2-1,TRBD2,NA,TRBV7-2,TGTGCCAGCAGCTTAGCTATCGGGAGGGCCAATGTCTTC,CASSLAIGRANVF
TRBJ2-2,NA,NA,TRBV19,TGTGCCAGTAGTACTATCGTGATGAACACCGGGGAGCTGTTTTTT,CASSTIVMNTGELFF
TRBJ2-3,NA,few,TRBV4-2,TGTGCCAGCAGCCAAGCCACCGATGGAGCGCAGTATTTT,CASSQATDGAQYF
TRBJ2-7,TRBD1,few,TRBV5-1,TGCGCCAGCAGCTTGGGACAGGGTAACGACGAGCAGTACTTC,CASSLGQGNDEQYF
TRBJ2-7,NA,NA,TRBV6-1,TGTGCCAGCAGCCCGACCAGATCCTATCCCTACGAGCAGTACTTC,CASSPTRSYPYEQYF
TRBJ2-5,TRBD1,NA,TRBV7-2,TGTGCCAGCAGCGTCGACAGGGGGCGAGAGACCCAGTACTTC,CASSVDRGRETQYF
TRBJ1-5,TRBD1,many,TRBV18,TGTGCCAGCAGCCCGGGACAGCCGAATCAGCCCCAGCATTTT,CASSPGQPNQPQHF
TRBJ2-7,TRBD2,NA,TRBV7-2,TGTGCCAGCAGCTTAAGCGGGAGTTCCCACGAGCAGTACTTC,CASSLSGSSHEQYF
TRBJ2-7,NA,many,TRBV3-1,TGTGCCAGCAGACTACACCCCCAGGCCTACGAGCAGTACTTC,CASRLHPQAYEQYF
TRBJ2-1,NA,NA,TRBV12-3/TRBV12-4,TGTGCCAGCAGTCCTCCTTTAGGTCGGCAGTTCTTC,CASSPPLGRQFF
TRBJ1-5,TRBD1,few,TRBV12-5,TGTGCTAGTGGTTTAGGGACAGAGGGGAATCAGCCCCAGCATTTT,CASGLGTEGNQPQHF
TRBJ2-4,NA,NA,TRBV27,TGTGCCAGCAGGGTCCCGGGGACCAAAAACATTCAGTACTTC,CASRVPGTKNIQYF
TRBJ2-4,TRBD2,NA,TRBV12-3/TRBV12-4,TGTGCCAGCAGTTTCGGGGGGAGAATAGCCAAAAACATTCAGTACTTC,CASSFGGRIAKNIQYF
TRBJ2-7,NA,few,TRBV25-1,TGTGCCAGCAGTGAAGGGGGACATCTCTACGAGCAGTACTTC,CASSEGGHLYEQYF
TRBJ1-4,NA,few,TRBV6-5,TGTGCCAGCAGCCTTCTCCTCCCACCGAGGGAAAAACTGTTTTTT,CASSLLLPPREKLFF
TRBJ1-5,NA,few,TRBV7-2,TGTGCCAGCAGCAAAGAGTTTCAGGATCAGCCCCAGCATTTT,CASSKEFQDQPQHF
TRBJ2-7,TRBD2,few,TRBV5-1,TGCGCCAGCAGCTTGATCAGCGGGAGGGCCGGTGGCGAGCAGTACTTC,CASSLISGRAGGEQYF
TRBJ2-7,NA,NA,TRBV27,TGTGCCAGCAGTTACGGGACTCGGTACGAGCAGTACTTC,CASSYGTRYEQYF
TRBJ2-2,TRBD1,NA,TRBV12-3/TRBV12-4,TGTGCCATCAGTTTCGAGACAGGGCAATTCCGGATGACCGGGGAGCTGTTTTTT,CAISFETGQFRMTGELFF
TRBJ2-7,TRBD2,NA,TRBV7-9,TGTGCCAGCAGCTTAGCGACAGCGGGAAGGTACGAGCAGTACTTC,CASSLATAGRYEQYF
TRBJ1-2,TRBD1,NA,TRBV6-1,TGTGCCAGCAGGGACCGGGACAGGGATGATGGCTACACCTTC,CASRDRDRDDGYTF
TRBJ2-1,NA,few,TRBV5-1,TGCGCCAGCAGCTTGGCCGGGAACCTCTATGACAATGAGCAGTTCTTC,CASSLAGNLYDNEQFF
TRBJ2-1,NA,few,TRBV18,TGTGCCAGCTCACTACAGGGCCTCTCTGAGCAGTTCTTC,CASSLQGLSEQFF
TRBJ2-5,NA,NA,TRBV4-1,TGCGCCAGCAGCCAAGTGGGCGGGATACAAGAGACCCAGTACTTC,CASSQVGGIQETQYF
TRBJ2-1,TRBD2,NA,TRBV6-1,TGTGCCAGCAGAGAATCCACTAGCGGGAGGGGGTTCTTC,CASRESTSGRGFF
TRBJ2-1,TRBD2,NA,TRBV27,TGTGCCAGCAGTTCCTGGACTAGCGGGAACAATGAGCAGTTCTTC,CASSSWTSGNNEQFF
TRBJ2-5,NA,few,TRBV28,TGTGCCAGCCCTTCTGGGGGGACAGTCCCCGGCCCCAAAGAGACCCAGTACTTC,CASPSGGTVPGPKETQYF
TRBJ2-7,TRBD2,few,TRBV4-2,TGTGCCAGCAGCGGATGGACAGAGCACAGAACTAGCGGAACCTACGAGCAGTACTTC,CASSGWTEHRTSGTYEQYF
TRBJ1-1,NA,few,TRBV6-1,TGTGCCAGCAGTGAAGCGCAAAAATCCGAAGCTTTCTTT,CASSEAQKSEAFF
TRBJ2-3,NA,few,TRBV28,TGTGCCAGCAGTTTTAAGGCTCCTCGAAGCACAGATACGCAGTATTTT,CASSFKAPRSTDTQYF
TRBJ2-3,TRBD2,NA,TRBV5-6,TGTGCCAGCAGTTATCTAGCGGGAGGCCTCACAGATACGCAGTATTTT,CASSYLAGGLTDTQYF
TRBJ1-1,TRBD1,NA,TRBV6-5,TGTGCCAGCATTAACCAGGACGGGGACAGGGGGAACACTGAAGCTTTCTTT,CASINQDGDRGNTEAFF
TRBJ1-5,NA,NA,TRBV12-5,TGTGCTAGTGGTTTGGGGACTCAGCCCCAGCATTTT,CASGLGTQPQHF
TRBJ2-2,TRBD1,few,TRBV24-1,TGTGCCACCAGTGATCAAGACAGGGGGCAGGCCGGGGAGCTGTTTTTT,CATSDQDRGQAGELFF
TRBJ2-5,NA,NA,TRBV27,TGTGCCAGCAGTTTCCAGGGAAAATTCCAAGAGACCCAGTACTTC,CASSFQGKFQETQYF
TRBJ2-3,NA,NA,TRBV20-1,TGCAGTGCTAGGGGTCAGCAACTAGTTTGGAGCACAGATACGCAGTATTTT,CSARGQQLVWSTDTQYF
TRBJ2-1,NA,NA,TRBV6-2/TRBV6-3,TGTGCCAGCAGCCCCCACAGGGAGCCTTACAATGAGCAGTTCTTC,CASSPHREPYNEQFF